This T cell receptor beta chain derives from a study of T cells after yellow fever vaccination. Findings and caveats of the study: Abundant bulk-population clonotypes could contaminate the FACS-sorted repertoires. The study found a weaker secondary response that peaked faster, day 5 versus 15.

To note about this clonotype: Its antigen is unknown.

5'RACE template switching added a universal primer site and UMIs to TCR cDNA. TCRdb re-called the 5' RACE reads with MiXCR, one entry per CDR3 protein. The data contain 450,000 to 600,000 distinct CDR3 sequences, roughly 14% of them seen just once; the ten biggest clones take up over 12%. From germline, CDR1 is LNHDA and CDR2 SQIVND (reference sequence). The CDR3 length is 14 residues. V was trimmed by 3 bases and J by 0 bases, leaving 9 bases between them. Sequencing used PBMCs, obtained on the day of the yellow fever booster vaccination. This chain links TRBV19 with TRBJ2-7; D possibly matches TRBD1 or TRBD2 (5 bases each). This sequence originates from a man aged 25-40 years who received the YFV17D yellow fever vaccine. CDR3 nucleotide sequence: TGTGCCAGTAGTATTTGGGGGAGCTCCTACGAGCAGTACTTC. Its protein is CASSIWGSSYEQYF.